These 30 T cell receptor beta chains came from one sample sequenced in a study of T cell responses to AZD1222 COVID-19 vaccine. This table comes from immunoSEQ multiplex PCR, and its TCRdb copy is limited to in-frame clones, with some not included. The sample carries some 80,000 clones, 70% to 90% recorded once. The source material was peripheral blood, sampled on day 0 of MenACWY control vaccination. The receptors stem from an adult in good health.

The chain recombines TRBV11-3 with TRBJ2-1, with a tentative D call TRBD1 (7 bases). The CDR3 is 15 residues long. The V gene lost 1 base and the J gene lost 6 bases, with 13 bases spanning the gap. The germline CDR1 and CDR2 sequences are SGHNT and YENEEA. The CDR3 DNA reads TGTGCCAGCAGCTTAGTCGGGGGACAGACCAATGAGCAGTTCTTC. Translation: CASSLVGGQTNEQFF.

V and J are TRBV9 and TRBJ2-3; D ambiguous. Per the germline V gene, CDR1 is SGDLS and CDR2 is YYNGEE. The V end lost 4 bases, the J end lost 2 bases, and 5 bases lay between the germline ends. The CDR3 is 12 residues long. Here the CDR3 reads CASSTYTDTQYF. The DNA of the CDR3 is TGTGCCAGCAGCACCTACACAGATACGCAGTATTTT.

The chain joins TRBV6-5 to TRBJ2-3; D is uncertain. Germline V gene sequence: CDR1 MNHEY, CDR2 SVGAGI. Trimming removed 4 bases at V and 5 bases at J, with 13 bases between. The CDR3 extends over 14 amino acids. CDR3 protein: CASSSTDGVDTQYF. In DNA form, the CDR3 reads TGTGCCAGCAGTTCTACGGATGGAGTAGATACGCAGTATTTT.

The rearrangement uses TRBV7-2 and TRBJ2-5, with TRBD2 matching over 8 bases. V lost 1 base and J lost 7; bases outside the gene matches: 11. From germline, CDR1 is SGHTA and CDR2 FQGNSA. The CDR3 spans 16 residues. The CDR3 loop is CASSLDAASGSGTQYF. The CDR3 DNA follows: TGTGCCAGCAGCTTAGACGCGGCTAGCGGGTCGGGGACCCAGTACTTC.

Of note for this clone: Other DNA sequences in this sample translate to the same CDR3. The rearrangement joins TRBV4-3 to TRBJ1-5; possible D gene TRBD1, 5 bases. The CDR3 loop spans 15 amino acids. Germline V lookup: CDR1 LGHNA, CDR2 YSLEER. V dropped 0 bases and J dropped 2 bases, with 8 bases sitting between them. CDR3 coding DNA: TGCGCCAGCAGCCAAGACAGGGCAGGCAATCAGCCCCAGCATTTT. This encodes CASSQDRAGNQPQHF.

This clone was seen just once. This chain uses TRBV2 with TRBJ1-2; possible D gene TRBD1, 6 bases. The V gene lost 1 base and the J gene lost 6 bases, with 9 bases spanning the gap. Germline lookup yields CDR1 SNHLY and CDR2 FYNNEI. The CDR3 consists of 13 residues. CDR3: CASSEGTADGYTF. For the CDR3, the DNA is TGTGCCAGCAGTGAAGGGACAGCTGATGGCTACACCTTC.

The J gene is TRBJ1-2, the V gene TRBV6-5, with D uncertain. The V end lost 6 bases, the J end lost 2 bases, and 1 base lay between the germline ends. The CDR3 totals 10 residues. From germline, CDR1 is MNHEY and CDR2 SVGAGI. The CDR3 protein is CASRNYGYTF. CDR3 DNA sequence: TGTGCCAGCAGGAACTATGGCTACACCTTC.

The rearrangement links TRBV7-2 to TRBJ2-5; D possibly corresponds to TRBD2 (5 bases). V was clipped by 1 base and J by 4 bases, with 7 bases between them. The CDR3 extends over 13 amino acids. CDR1 is SGHTA and CDR2 is FQGNSA in the germline V gene. The CDR3 region is CASSLGESETQYF. Written as DNA, the CDR3 is TGTGCCAGCAGCTTAGGGGAGTCAGAGACCCAGTACTTC.

This rearrangement joins TRBV7-9 to TRBJ1-2, with TRBD1 identical over 7 bases. After removal of 3 bases from V and 4 bases from J, the junction contained 8 bases not matched to a gene. CDR3 length: 15 amino acids. The germline gives CDR1 SEHNR, CDR2 FQNEAQ (reference sequence). The CDR3 nucleotides read TGTGCCAGCAGCTTGTCAACAGGGGAAACCTATGGCTACACCTTC. Protein sequence: CASSLSTGETYGYTF.

The V call is TRBV21-1, the J call TRBJ2-5; TRBD1, as called in the table, went unchecked against the DNA. TRBV21-1 constitutes a pseudogene. The CDR3 sequence is 16 residues long. Here the CDR3 reads CASSKHRPQILETQYF. The CDR3 DNA is TGTGCCAGCAGCAAACACCGCCCTCAGATCCTGGAGACCCAGTACTTC.

V is TRBV18 and J is TRBJ2-5; D unclear. The V end was cut by 0 bases, the J end by 5 bases, with 10 bases between. The V gene's germline CDR1 is KGHSH and CDR2 LQKENI. The CDR3 covers 14 residues. CDR3 nucleotide sequence: TGTGCCAGCTCACCACCGTATCAGGCCGAGACCCAGTACTTC. Its protein product is CASSPPYQAETQYF.

In its sample, this clone was seen once. The chain has TRBV6-2 or TRBV6-3 and TRBJ2-1; 13 bases agree with TRBD2. Unmatched junction bases numbered 2, after V lost 4 bases and J lost 2 bases. Looked up from germline, CDR1 is MNHEY and CDR2 is SVGEGT. The CDR3 has 16 residues. The CDR3 here is CASSSTSGGTYNEQFF. The CDR3 DNA sequence: TGTGCCAGCAGTTCGACTAGCGGGGGGACCTACAATGAGCAGTTCTTC.

V gene TRBV19 combines with J gene TRBJ1-1, with D perhaps matching TRBD1 (6 bases). CDR3 length: 15 amino acids. V shed 4 bases and J shed 0 bases, with 12 bases lying between them. The germline gives CDR1 LNHDA, CDR2 SQIVND (reference sequence). CDR3 sequence reads: CASSKGGRMNTEAFF. Written as DNA, the CDR3 is TGTGCCAGTAGTAAGGGGGGCAGAATGAACACTGAAGCTTTCTTT.

The V gene is TRBV19, the J gene TRBJ1-1; D gene unclear. Germline CDR1 reads LNHDA; CDR2 reads SQIVND (reference sequence). Trimming stripped 7 bases from V and 4 bases from J, with 16 bases between. The CDR3 loop spans 14 amino acids. CDR3 region: CASMGWAESTEAFF. CDR3 DNA sequence: TGTGCCAGTATGGGTTGGGCAGAGAGCACTGAAGCTTTCTTT.

The V call is TRBV4-2, the J call TRBJ1-3, with D perhaps matching TRBD1 (6 bases). The CDR3 extends over 14 amino acids. The germline V gene encodes CDR1 LGHNA and CDR2 YNFKEQ. Trimming pared 1 base from V and 6 bases from J, leaving 10 bases between. In DNA form, the CDR3 reads TGTGCCAGCAGCCAAGCACAGGGTGCAAACACCATATATTTT. Its translation is CASSQAQGANTIYF.

The chain has TRBV5-1 and TRBJ1-1, with D unresolved. CDR3 size: 15 residues. V was shortened by 4 bases and J by 1 base, with 14 bases between the two germline ends. CDR1 is SGHRS and CDR2 is YFSETQ in the germline V gene. CDR3 residues: CASSNGVARNTEAFF. As DNA, the CDR3 is TGCGCCAGCAGCAACGGGGTTGCGAGGAACACTGAAGCTTTCTTT.

This rearrangement joins TRBV6-5 to TRBJ1-6; TRBD1 aligns across 7 bases. J lost 0 bases, V lost 4 bases, and 3 bases had no gene match. In germline, CDR1 is MNHEY, CDR2 SVGAGI. This CDR3 has 16 residues. The CDR3: CASSLQGNSYNSPLHF. The CDR3 DNA sequence: TGTGCCAGCAGTTTACAGGGGAACTCCTATAATTCACCCCTCCACTTT.

The rearrangement joins TRBV30 to TRBJ1-1; a possible D gene is TRBD1 (5 bases). Trimming left V 5 bases short and J 11 bases short, with 15 bases between. The germline V gene encodes CDR1 GTSNPN and CDR2 SVGIG (reference sequence). The CDR3 length is 11 residues. The CDR3: CAWGAETVAFF. The CDR3 DNA reads TGTGCCTGGGGCGCGGAGACAGTGGCTTTCTTT.

V is TRBV9 and J is TRBJ2-3; D is possibly TRBD2 (7 bases). Germline V gene data show CDR1 as SGDLS and CDR2 as YYNGEE. The length of the CDR3 is 16 residues. Trimming shortened V by 4 bases and J by 10 bases, and 25 bases separated the two germline ends. CDR3 in amino acids: CASSPLGGGNLGAQYF. CDR3 sequence (DNA): TGTGCCAGCAGCCCCCTAGGGGGGGGGAACCTAGGGGCGCAGTATTTT.

V gene TRBV3-1 (or the pseudogene TRBV3-2) combines with J gene TRBJ1-1; D gene ambiguous. Trimming removed 0 bases at V and 4 bases at J, with 12 bases between. Germline loops: CDR1 LGHDT, CDR2 YNNKEL (reference sequence). The CDR3 spans 15 residues. In DNA form, the CDR3 reads TGTGCCAGCAGCCAAGAGTGGGGTGAGGGCACTGAAGCTTTCTTT. As protein: CASSQEWGEGTEAFF.

The chain carries TRBV2 and TRBJ1-1; D ambiguous. This CDR3 region has 14 residues. Trimming removed 8 bases at V and 5 bases at J, with 18 bases between. CDR1 is SNHLY and CDR2 is FYNNEI in the germline V gene. The CDR3 here is CASGKGDMMTEAFF. CDR3 bases: TGTGCCAGCGGGAAGGGAGACATGATGACTGAAGCTTTCTTT.

Only one count was recorded for this clone. This chain joins TRBV9 and TRBJ1-4; 10 nucleotides agree with TRBD1. The CDR3 spans 15 residues. Per the germline V gene, CDR1 is SGDLS and CDR2 is YYNGEE. J was trimmed by 5 bases and V by 3 bases; bases with no gene match: 4. This CDR3 reads CASSESGQGNEKLFF. The CDR3 DNA reads as TGTGCCAGCAGCGAATCGGGACAGGGGAATGAAAAACTGTTTTTT.

The chain couples TRBV9 to TRBJ2-5, with 10 bases aligning to TRBD1. The germline gives CDR1 SGDLS, CDR2 YYNGEE. The CDR3 is 15 residues long. Germline trimming cut 2 bases from V and 4 bases from J; bases unmatched to any gene: 5. The CDR3 DNA sequence: TGTGCCAGCAGCGTTCGACAGGGGGCGGGAGAGACCCAGTACTTC. Encoded protein: CASSVRQGAGETQYF.

This clone has only a few counts. The genes are TRBV6-5 and TRBJ2-1; 10 bases line up with TRBD1. CDR3 length equals 14 residues. Per the germline V gene, CDR1 is MNHEY and CDR2 is SVGAGI. With V trimmed by 5 bases and J by 4 bases, 2 bases remained unmatched. Here the CDR3 reads CASSPGQGYNEQFF. The CDR3 DNA reads TGTGCCAGCAGTCCGGGACAGGGGTACAATGAGCAGTTCTTC.

The chain is built from TRBV5-1 and TRBJ1-1, with a tentative D call TRBD1 (5 bases). Germline CDR1 and CDR2: SGHRS and YFSETQ. CDR3 size: 13 residues. V was pared by 0 bases and J by 5 bases, with 8 bases between. The DNA of the CDR3 is TGCGCCAGCAGCTTGGAAGGGGTGACTGAAGCTTTCTTT. Translated: CASSLEGVTEAFF.

The CDR3 protein is CAISNRGPGEKLFF. The CDR3 DNA reads TGTGCCATCAGTAACCGGGGCCCTGGAGAAAAACTGTTTTTT. This chain connects TRBV10-3 to TRBJ1-4; D perhaps matches TRBD1 (5 bases). The CDR3 sequence is 14 residues long. Trimming removed 5 bases from V and 8 bases from J, with 15 bases in between. Germline CDR1 is ENHRY and CDR2 is SYGVKD.

This chain uses TRBV6-1 with TRBJ2-7, with D possibly TRBD1 on 5 matching bases. The V end lost 2 bases, the J end lost 2 bases, and 13 bases lay between the germline ends. Per the germline V gene, CDR1 is MNHNS and CDR2 is SASEGT. The CDR3 totals 15 residues. CDR3 in amino acids: CASSERAGLTYEQYF. The CDR3 nucleotides are TGTGCCAGCAGTGAAAGGGCAGGGCTAACCTACGAGCAGTACTTC.

The chain recombines TRBV7-2 with TRBJ1-5, with D possibly being TRBD1 (6 bases). The CDR3 sequence is 16 residues long. V was trimmed by 5 bases and J by 3 bases, leaving 17 bases between them. Germline assignment: CDR1 SGHTA and CDR2 FQGNSA. The CDR3, as DNA: TGTGCCAGCAGCCCTCAGGGGACCTCAAACAATCAGCCCCAGCATTTT. Its protein product is CASSPQGTSNNQPQHF.

V is TRBV19 and J is TRBJ1-4; maybe TRBD1 (5 bases). CDR3 length equals 15 residues. V lost 7 bases and J 10 bases, leaving 22 bases between the germline ends. The germline V gene has CDR1 LNHDA and CDR2 SQIVND (reference sequence). The CDR3, as DNA: TGTGCCAGTACCCGAAGTGGAGGGGACGAGGGAAAACTGTTTTTT. It codes for CASTRSGGDEGKLFF.

The rearrangement links TRBV6-2 or TRBV6-3 to TRBJ2-7, with 8 bases fitting TRBD2. Trimming removed 4 bases from V and 2 bases from J; junction bases left unmatched: 7. Germline V CDR1 and CDR2: MNHEY, SVGEGT. The CDR3 runs to 15 residues. DNA for the CDR3: TGTGCCAGCAGTTTACGACTAGCGATCGCCTACGAGCAGTACTTC. Translation: CASSLRLAIAYEQYF.